The 3 T cell receptor beta chains in this list originate from one sample, sequenced in a study of cytomegalovirus exposure and HLA in healthy donors. The PCR used 60 Vbeta and 13 Jbeta primers. Clones were sequenced by immunoSEQ multiplex PCR, and TCRdb holds only the in-frame ones, with some missing. Of tens of thousands of clones detected, approximately 61% appear once; the ten largest clones hold around 6.9%. Material: PBMCs. These receptors were obtained from a woman between 45 and 65 years old in good health and CMV-seropositive.

The CDR3 sequence is CASSLERGYEQYF. CDR3 nucleotide sequence: TGCGCCAGCAGCTTGGAGCGGGGTTACGAGCAGTACTTC. The chain uses TRBV5-1 and TRBJ2-5, with 7 bases fitting TRBD2. The tail of the sequence fits TRBJ2-7 better, so the J call may be wrong. This CDR3 has 13 amino acids. The germline V gene has CDR1 SGHRS and CDR2 YFSETQ.

V is TRBV14 and J is TRBJ2-5; the match to TRBD2 covers 7 bases. Germline V gives CDR1 SGHDN, CDR2 FVKESK. The trim removed 3 bases at V and 5 bases at J, leaving 12 bases unmatched. The CDR3 loop spans 16 amino acids. Here the CDR3 reads CASSQFLGGVEETQYF. CDR3 bases: TGTGCCAGCAGCCAGTTCCTTGGGGGGGTGGAGGAGACCCAGTACTTC.

The chain has TRBV9 and TRBJ1-1; D gene uncertain. CDR3 length: 14 residues. V lost 0 bases and J 3 bases, leaving 9 bases between the germline ends. Germline CDR1 is SGDLS and CDR2 is YYNGEE. In nucleotides, the CDR3 is TGTGCCAGCAGCGTAGGGTCTCGGGACACTGAAGCTTTCTTT. Translating it yields CASSVGSRDTEAFF.